This T cell receptor (beta chain) was captured by sequencing in a study of cytomegalovirus exposure and HLA in healthy donors. The CDR3 covers 16 residues. CDR1 is SGHRS, CDR2 YFSETQ, per germline. J was trimmed by 4 bases and V by 3 bases; bases with no gene match: 4. 60 Vbeta and 13 Jbeta primers were used in PCR. Sequencing was performed with immunoSEQ multiplex PCR; in TCRdb, only in-frame clones are kept and a portion is missing. Found here are about 180,000 clones, roughly 85% of them singletons; the top ten hold roughly 1.3%. Sequencing was carried out using PBMCs. The chain recombines TRBV5-1 with TRBJ2-5, with 15 bases lining up with TRBD2. The source of this sequence is a man aged 25-45 years in good health and CMV-seronegative. CDR3 amino acids: CASSSGLAGGPETQYF. The DNA of the CDR3 is TGCGCCAGCAGCTCCGGACTAGCGGGGGGGCCAGAGACCCAGTACTTC.